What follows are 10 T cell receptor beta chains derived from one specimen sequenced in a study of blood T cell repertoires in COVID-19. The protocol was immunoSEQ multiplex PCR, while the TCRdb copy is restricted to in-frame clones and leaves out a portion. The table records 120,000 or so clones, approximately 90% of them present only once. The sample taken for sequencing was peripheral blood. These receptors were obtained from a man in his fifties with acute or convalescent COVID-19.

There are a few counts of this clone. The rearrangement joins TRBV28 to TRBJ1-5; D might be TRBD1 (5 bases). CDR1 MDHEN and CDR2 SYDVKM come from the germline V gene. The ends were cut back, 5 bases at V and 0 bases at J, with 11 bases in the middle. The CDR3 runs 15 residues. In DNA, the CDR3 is TGTGCCAGCAGTGGTACAGGTTATAGCAATCAGCCCCAGCATTTT. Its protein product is CASSGTGYSNQPQHF.

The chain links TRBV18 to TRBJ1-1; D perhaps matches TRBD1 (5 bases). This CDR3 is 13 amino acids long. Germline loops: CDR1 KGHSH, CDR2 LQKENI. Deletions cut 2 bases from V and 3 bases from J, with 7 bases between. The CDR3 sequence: CASSPVQDTEAFF. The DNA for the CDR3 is TGTGCCAGCTCACCAGTACAGGACACTGAAGCTTTCTTT.

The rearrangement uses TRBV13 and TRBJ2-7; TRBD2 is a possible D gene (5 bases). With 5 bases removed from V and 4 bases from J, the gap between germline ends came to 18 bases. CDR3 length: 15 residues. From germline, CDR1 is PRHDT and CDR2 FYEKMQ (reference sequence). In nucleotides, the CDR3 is TGTGCCAGCAGCGCAAGGACGGGATCGGATTACGAGCAGTACTTC. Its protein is CASSARTGSDYEQYF.

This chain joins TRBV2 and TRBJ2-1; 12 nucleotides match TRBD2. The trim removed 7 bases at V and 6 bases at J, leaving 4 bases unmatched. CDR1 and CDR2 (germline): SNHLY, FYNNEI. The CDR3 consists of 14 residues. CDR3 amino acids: CASILAGGGNEQFF. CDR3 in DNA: TGTGCCAGCATTCTAGCGGGAGGGGGCAATGAGCAGTTCTTC. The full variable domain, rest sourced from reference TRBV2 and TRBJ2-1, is EPEVTQTPSHQVTQMGQEVILRCVPISNHLYFYWYRQILGQKVEFLVSFYNNEISEKSEIFDDQFSVERPDGSNFTLKIRSTKLEDSAMYFCASILAGGGNEQFFGPGTRLTVL.

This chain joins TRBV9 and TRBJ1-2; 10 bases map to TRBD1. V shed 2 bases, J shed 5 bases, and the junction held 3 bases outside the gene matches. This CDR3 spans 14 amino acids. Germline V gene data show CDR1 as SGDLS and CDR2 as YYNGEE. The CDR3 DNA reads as TGTGCCAGCAGCGTCCGGACAGGGGGATATGGCTACACCTTC. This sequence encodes CASSVRTGGYGYTF.

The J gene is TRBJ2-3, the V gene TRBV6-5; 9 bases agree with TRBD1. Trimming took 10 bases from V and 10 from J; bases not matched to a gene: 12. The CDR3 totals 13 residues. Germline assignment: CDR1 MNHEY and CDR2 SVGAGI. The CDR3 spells CATGTGSSGAQYF. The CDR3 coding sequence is TGTGCCACCGGGACAGGGTCATCGGGTGCGCAGTATTTT.

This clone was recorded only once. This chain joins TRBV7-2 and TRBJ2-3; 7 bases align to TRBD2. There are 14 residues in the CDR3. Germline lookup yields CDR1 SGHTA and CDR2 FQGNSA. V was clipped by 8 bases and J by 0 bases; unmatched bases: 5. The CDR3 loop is CASSQRDSTDTQYF. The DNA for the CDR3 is TGTGCCAGCTCCCAGCGGGACAGCACAGATACGCAGTATTTT.

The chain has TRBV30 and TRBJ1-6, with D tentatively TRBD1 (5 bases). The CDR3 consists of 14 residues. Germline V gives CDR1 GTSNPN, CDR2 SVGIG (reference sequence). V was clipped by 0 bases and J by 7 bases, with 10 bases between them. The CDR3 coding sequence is TGTGCCTGGAGTGTCCAGGGTTTGAATTCACCCCTCCACTTT. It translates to CAWSVQGLNSPLHF.

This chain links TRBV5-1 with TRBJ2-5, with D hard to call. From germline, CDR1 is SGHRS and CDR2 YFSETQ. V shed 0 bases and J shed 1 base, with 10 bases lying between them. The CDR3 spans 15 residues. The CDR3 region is CASSLAVGAQETQYF. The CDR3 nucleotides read TGCGCCAGCAGCTTGGCCGTAGGAGCCCAAGAGACCCAGTACTTC.

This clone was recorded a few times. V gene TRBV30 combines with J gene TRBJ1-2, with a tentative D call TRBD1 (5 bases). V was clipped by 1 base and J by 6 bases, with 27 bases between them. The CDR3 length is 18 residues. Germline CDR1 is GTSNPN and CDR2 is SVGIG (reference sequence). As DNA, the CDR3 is TGTGCCTGGAGTGCGGACCGGACACTTAACCTCGGAGTGCATGGCTACACCTTC. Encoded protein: CAWSADRTLNLGVHGYTF.